This T cell receptor (beta chain) came from a study of beta chain features in type 1 diabetes. For the study at large: Healthy donors and patients showed comparable age, gender and cell yields.

All of the isolated RNA was reverse transcribed, so expressed TCRB transcripts were sequenced. Sequencing used immunoSEQ multiplex PCR; TCRdb keeps in-frame clones, though not all of them. Here the sample spans over 100,000 clones, less than 40% being singletons. V dropped 4 bases and J dropped 9 bases, with 7 bases sitting between them. Germline lookup yields CDR1 DFQATT and CDR2 SNEGSKA (reference sequence). This CDR3 is 10 amino acids long. Staining for CD45RO/CCR7/CD25/CD127/CD95/CD27 allowed sorting of CD4+ naive, central memory, regulatory and stem cell-like memory cells. Purity exceeding 98% was reached by all sorted populations.

This receptor was obtained from a woman under 30 in good health. The sequencing input was stem cell memory CD4+ T cells from blood. V gene TRBV20-1 combines with J gene TRBJ2-1; D is possibly TRBD1 (5 bases). CDR3 sequence reads: CSAKGFEQFF. In DNA form, the CDR3 reads TGCAGTGCTAAGGGGTTTGAGCAGTTCTTC.